The entry that follows covers one T cell receptor (beta chain) sequence. This specimen comes from a study of blood T cells in healthy people across ages. Alongside a J-beta primer mix, a sample-barcoded 5' primer served in a second PCR lasting roughly 6 to 12 cycles. TCRdb analysed the 5' RACE reads with MiXCR anew, one entry per CDR3 protein. Of some 1.5 million distinct CDR3 sequences listed, roughly 30% are singletons. The CDR3 runs 14 residues. V lost 3 bases and J lost 3, with 11 bases in between. The chain couples TRBV12-3 or TRBV12-4 to TRBJ2-5; D gene unclear. The TCR was taken from a woman aged 25 to 39 in good health. Specimen: blood. The CDR3 region is CASSFRPREETQYF. Written as DNA, the CDR3 is TGTGCCAGCAGTTTTAGGCCCCGAGAAGAGACCCAGTACTTC.